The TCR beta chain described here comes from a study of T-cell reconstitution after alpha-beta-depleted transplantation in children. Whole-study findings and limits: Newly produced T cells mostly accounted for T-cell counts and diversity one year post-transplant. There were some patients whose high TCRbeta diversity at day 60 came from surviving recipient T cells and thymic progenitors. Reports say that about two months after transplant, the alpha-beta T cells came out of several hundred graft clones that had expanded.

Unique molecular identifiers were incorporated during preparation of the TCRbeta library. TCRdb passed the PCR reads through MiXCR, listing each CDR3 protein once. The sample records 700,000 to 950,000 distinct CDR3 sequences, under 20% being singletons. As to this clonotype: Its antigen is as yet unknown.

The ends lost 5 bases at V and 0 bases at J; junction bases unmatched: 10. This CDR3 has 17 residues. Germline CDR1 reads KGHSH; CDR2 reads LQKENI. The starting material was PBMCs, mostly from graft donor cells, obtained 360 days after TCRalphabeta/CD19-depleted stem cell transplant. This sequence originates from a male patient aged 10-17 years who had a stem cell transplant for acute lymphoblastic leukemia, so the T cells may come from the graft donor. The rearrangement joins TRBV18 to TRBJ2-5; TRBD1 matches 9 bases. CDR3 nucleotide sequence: TGTGCCAGCTCAACCGGGACAGGGCCCCTGAACCAAGAGACCCAGTACTTC. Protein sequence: CASSTGTGPLNQETQYF. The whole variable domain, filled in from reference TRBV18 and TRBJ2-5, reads NAGVMQNPRHLVRRRGQEARLRCSPMKGHSHVYWYRQLPEEGLKFMVYLQKENIIDESGMPKERFSAEFPKEGPSILRIQQVVRGDSAAYFCASSTGTGPLNQETQYFGPGTRLLVL.